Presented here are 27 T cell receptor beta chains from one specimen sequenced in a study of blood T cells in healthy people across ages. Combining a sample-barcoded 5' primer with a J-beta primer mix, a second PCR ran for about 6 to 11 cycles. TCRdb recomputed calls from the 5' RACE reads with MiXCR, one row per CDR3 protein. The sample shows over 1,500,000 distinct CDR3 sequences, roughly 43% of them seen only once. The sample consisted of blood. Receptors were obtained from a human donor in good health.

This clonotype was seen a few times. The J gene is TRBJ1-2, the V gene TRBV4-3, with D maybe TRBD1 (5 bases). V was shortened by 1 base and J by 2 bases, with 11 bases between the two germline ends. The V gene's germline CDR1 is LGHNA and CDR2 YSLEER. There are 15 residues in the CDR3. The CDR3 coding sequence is TGCGCCAGCAGCCAAGCGGGAGGGGCAAACTATGGCTACACCTTC. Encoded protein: CASSQAGGANYGYTF.

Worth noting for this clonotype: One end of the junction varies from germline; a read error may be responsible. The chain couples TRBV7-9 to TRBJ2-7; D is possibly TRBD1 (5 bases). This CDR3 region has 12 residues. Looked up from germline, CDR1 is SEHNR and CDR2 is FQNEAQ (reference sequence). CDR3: CSSSHQGLEQYF. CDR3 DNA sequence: TGTTCCAGCAGCCACCAGGGTCTCGAGCAGTACTTC.

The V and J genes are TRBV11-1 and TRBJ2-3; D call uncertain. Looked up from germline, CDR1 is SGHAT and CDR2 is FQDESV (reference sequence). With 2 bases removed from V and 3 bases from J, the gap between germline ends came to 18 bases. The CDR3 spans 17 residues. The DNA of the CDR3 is TGTGCCAGCAGCTTAAGCAAGGCGGCAGCCTTAACAGATACGCAGTATTTT. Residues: CASSLSKAAALTDTQYF.

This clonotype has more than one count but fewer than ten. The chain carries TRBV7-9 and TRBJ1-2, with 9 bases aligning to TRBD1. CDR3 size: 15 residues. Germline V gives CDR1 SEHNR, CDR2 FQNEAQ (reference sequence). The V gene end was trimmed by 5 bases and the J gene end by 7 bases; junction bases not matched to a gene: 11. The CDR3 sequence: CASSPYRGQSGGYTF. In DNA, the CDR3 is TGTGCCAGCAGCCCATACAGGGGGCAGTCCGGTGGCTACACCTTC.

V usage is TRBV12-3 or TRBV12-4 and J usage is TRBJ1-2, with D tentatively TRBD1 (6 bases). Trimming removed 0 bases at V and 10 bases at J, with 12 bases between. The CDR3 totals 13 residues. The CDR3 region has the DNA TGTGCCAGCAGTTTAGCCAGGGGCAGAGACTACACCTTC. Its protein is CASSLARGRDYTF.

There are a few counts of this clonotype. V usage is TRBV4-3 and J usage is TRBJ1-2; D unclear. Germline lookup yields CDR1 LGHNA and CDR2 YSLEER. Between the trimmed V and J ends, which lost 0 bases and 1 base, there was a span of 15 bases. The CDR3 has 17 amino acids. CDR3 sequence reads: CASSQEVTTRNNYGYTF. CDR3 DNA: TGCGCCAGCAGCCAAGAGGTCACGACACGAAATAACTATGGCTACACCTTC.

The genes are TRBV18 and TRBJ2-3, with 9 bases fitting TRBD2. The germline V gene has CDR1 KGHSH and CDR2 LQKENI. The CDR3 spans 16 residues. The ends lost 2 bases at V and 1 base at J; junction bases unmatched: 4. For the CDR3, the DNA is TGTGCCAGCTCACCAAGCGGGGGGTTCCGCACAGATACGCAGTATTTT. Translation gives CASSPSGGFRTDTQYF.

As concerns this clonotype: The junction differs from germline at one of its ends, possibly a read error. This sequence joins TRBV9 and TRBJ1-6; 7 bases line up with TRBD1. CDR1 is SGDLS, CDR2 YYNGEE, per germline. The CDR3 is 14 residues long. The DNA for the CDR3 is TGTGTCAGCAGCTACGGGACAGATCTTTCACCCCTCCACTTT. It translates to CVSSYGTDLSPLHF.

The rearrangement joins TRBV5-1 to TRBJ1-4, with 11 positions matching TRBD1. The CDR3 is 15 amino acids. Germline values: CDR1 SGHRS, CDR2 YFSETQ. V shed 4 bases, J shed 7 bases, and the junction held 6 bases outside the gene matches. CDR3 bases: TGCGCCAGCAGCCAGGACAGGGGGCGCCCTGAAAAACTGTTTTTT. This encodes CASSQDRGRPEKLFF.

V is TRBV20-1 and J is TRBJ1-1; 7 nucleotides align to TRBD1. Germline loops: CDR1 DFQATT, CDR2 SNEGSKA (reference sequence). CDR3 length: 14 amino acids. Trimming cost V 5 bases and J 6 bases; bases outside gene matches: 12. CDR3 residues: CSAQPSDRYAEAFF. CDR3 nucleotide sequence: TGCAGTGCTCAACCTTCGGACAGGTACGCTGAAGCTTTCTTT.

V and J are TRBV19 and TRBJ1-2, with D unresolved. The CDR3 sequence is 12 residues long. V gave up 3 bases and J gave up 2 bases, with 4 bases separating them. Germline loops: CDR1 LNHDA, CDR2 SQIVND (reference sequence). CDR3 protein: CASSMHNYGYTF. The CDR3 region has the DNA TGTGCCAGTAGTATGCACAACTATGGCTACACCTTC.

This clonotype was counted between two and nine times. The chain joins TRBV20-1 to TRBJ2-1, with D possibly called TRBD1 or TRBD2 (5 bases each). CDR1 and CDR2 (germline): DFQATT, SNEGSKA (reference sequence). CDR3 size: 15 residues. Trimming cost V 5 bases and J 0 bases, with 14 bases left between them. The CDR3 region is CSALVIGASYNEQFF. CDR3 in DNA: TGCAGTGCTTTAGTTATCGGGGCCTCCTACAATGAGCAGTTCTTC.

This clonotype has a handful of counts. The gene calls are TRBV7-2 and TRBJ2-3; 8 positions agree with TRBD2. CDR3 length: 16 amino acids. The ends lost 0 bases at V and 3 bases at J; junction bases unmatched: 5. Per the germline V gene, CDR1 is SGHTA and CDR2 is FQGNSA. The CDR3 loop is CASSLARGGMTDTQYF. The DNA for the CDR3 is TGTGCCAGCAGCTTAGCTCGGGGGGGCATGACAGATACGCAGTATTTT.

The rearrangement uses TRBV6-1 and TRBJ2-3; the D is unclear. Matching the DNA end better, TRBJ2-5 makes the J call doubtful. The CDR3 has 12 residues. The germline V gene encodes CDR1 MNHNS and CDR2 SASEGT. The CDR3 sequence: CASSEGLATQYF. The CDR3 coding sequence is TGTGCCAGCAGTGAGGGCTTAGCAACCCAGTACTTC.

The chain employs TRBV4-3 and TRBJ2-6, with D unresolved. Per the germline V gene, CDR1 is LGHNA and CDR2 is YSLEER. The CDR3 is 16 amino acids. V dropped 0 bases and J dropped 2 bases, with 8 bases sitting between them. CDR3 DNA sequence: TGCGCCAGCAGCCAAGAAGGGTTCACTGGGGCCAACGTCCTGACTTTC. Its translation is CASSQEGFTGANVLTF.

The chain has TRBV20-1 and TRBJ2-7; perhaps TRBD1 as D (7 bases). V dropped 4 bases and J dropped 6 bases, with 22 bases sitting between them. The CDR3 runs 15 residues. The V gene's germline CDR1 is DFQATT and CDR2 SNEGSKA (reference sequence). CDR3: CSANNGQEGGREQYF. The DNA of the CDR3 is TGCAGTGCTAATAACGGACAGGAAGGGGGGCGCGAGCAGTACTTC.

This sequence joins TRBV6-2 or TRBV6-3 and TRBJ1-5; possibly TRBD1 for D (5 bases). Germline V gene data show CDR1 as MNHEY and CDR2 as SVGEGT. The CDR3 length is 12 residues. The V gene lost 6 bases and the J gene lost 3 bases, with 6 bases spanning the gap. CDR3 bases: TGTGCCAGCAGGGACATCAATCAGCCCCAGCATTTT. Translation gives CASRDINQPQHF.

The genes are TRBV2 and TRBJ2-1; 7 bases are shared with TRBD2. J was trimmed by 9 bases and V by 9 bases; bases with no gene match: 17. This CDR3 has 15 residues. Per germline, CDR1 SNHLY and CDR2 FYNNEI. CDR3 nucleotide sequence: TGTGCCAGAACCCGAAAGGGACTACCCTCGGGTGAGCAGTTCTTC. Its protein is CARTRKGLPSGEQFF.

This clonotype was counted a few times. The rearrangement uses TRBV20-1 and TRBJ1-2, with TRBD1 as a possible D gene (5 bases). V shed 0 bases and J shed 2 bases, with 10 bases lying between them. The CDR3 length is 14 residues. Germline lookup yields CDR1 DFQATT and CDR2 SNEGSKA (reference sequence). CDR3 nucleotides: TGCAGTGCTAGAGATTGGGACGGAAACTATGGCTACACCTTC. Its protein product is CSARDWDGNYGYTF.

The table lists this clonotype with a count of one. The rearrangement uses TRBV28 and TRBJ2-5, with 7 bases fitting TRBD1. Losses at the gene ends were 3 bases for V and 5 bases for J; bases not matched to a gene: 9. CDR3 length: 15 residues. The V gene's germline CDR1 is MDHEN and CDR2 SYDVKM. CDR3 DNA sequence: TGTGCCAGCAGTTTGGTAGAGGGGGCCTTGGAGACCCAGTACTTC. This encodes CASSLVEGALETQYF.

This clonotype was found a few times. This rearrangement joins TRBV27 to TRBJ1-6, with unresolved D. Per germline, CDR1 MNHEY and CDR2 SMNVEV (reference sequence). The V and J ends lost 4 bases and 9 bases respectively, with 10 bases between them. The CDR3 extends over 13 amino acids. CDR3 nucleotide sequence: TGTGCCAGCAGTTCGCATTTAGGTTCACCCCTCCACTTT. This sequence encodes CASSSHLGSPLHF.

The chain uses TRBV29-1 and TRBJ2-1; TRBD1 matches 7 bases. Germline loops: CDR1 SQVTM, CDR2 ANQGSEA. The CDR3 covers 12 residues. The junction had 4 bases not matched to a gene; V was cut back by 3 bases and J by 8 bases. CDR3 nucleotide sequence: TGCAGCGTTGACAGCAGGGGGTATGAGCAGTTCTTC. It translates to CSVDSRGYEQFF.

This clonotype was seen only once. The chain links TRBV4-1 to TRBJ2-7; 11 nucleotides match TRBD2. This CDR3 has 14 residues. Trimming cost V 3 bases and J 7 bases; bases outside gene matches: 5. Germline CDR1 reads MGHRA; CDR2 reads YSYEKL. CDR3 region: CASSQTGLAVEQYF. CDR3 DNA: TGCGCCAGCAGCCAGACGGGACTAGCGGTGGAGCAGTACTTC.

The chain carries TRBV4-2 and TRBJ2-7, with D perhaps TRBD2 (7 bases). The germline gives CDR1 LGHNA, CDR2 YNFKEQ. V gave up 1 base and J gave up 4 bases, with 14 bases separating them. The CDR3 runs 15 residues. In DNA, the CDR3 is TGTGCCAGCAGCCAAGGGGGGGGCTCCGCATACGAGCAGTACTTC. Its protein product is CASSQGGGSAYEQYF.

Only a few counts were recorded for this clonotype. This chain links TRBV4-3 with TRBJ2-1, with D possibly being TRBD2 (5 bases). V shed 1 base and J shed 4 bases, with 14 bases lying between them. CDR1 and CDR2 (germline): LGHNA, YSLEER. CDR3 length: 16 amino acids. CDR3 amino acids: CASSQVPGEWYNEQFF. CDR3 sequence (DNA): TGCGCCAGCAGCCAAGTACCCGGGGAATGGTACAATGAGCAGTTCTTC.

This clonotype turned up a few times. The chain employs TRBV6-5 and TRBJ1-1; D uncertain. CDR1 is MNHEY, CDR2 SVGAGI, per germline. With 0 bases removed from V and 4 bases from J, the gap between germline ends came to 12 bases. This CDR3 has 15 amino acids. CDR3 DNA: TGTGCCAGCAGTTACTCGACGGGTGCGCTCACTGAAGCTTTCTTT. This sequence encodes CASSYSTGALTEAFF.

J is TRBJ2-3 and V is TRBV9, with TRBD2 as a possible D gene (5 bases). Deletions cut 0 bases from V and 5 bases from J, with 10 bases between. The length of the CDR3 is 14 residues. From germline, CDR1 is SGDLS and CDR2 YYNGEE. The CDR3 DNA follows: TGTGCCAGCAGCGTAGGAGGGTCGGGAGATACGCAGTATTTT. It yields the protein CASSVGGSGDTQYF.